Listed below are T cell receptor beta chains from one sample, sequenced in a study of blood T cell repertoires in COVID-19. Assay: immunoSEQ multiplex PCR; the TCRdb copy retains only in-frame clones and omits some. The profile shows roughly 200,000 clones, around 86% of them singletons. The sample was peripheral blood. The receptors originated from a woman older than 75 with COVID-19, enrolled during active disease. The CDR3 runs from the conserved cysteine through the conserved F or W. The D gene is left open where the match is weak. Where a row states a size, it is once, few, many or the class of an expanded clone; other rows omit it.

v_gene,d_gene,abundance,j_gene,CDR3aa,CDR3nt
TRBV5-1,-,-,TRBJ1-2,CASSLAGGGATYGYTF,TGCGCCAGCAGCTTGGCGGGAGGGGGTGCCACCTATGGCTACACCTTC
TRBV24-1,TRBD1,-,TRBJ2-2,CATAGDRAPNTGELFF,TGTGCCACCGCCGGAGACAGGGCCCCGAACACCGGGGAGCTGTTTTTT
TRBV10-3,-,few,TRBJ2-7,CAISEIAVPSSSYEQYF,TGTGCCATCAGTGAAATAGCGGTCCCTTCTAGCTCCTACGAGCAGTACTTC
TRBV27,TRBD2,-,TRBJ2-2,CASSSRLAGGTGELFF,TGTGCCAGCAGCTCAAGACTAGCGGGAGGCACCGGGGAGCTGTTTTTT
TRBV7-2,TRBD2,-,TRBJ2-1,CASSLNSGSLDEQFF,TGTGCCAGCAGCTTAAATAGCGGGAGTTTGGATGAGCAGTTCTTC
TRBV7-2,TRBD1,few,TRBJ1-4,CASSPPGQGAKKLFF,TGTGCCAGCAGTCCTCCGGGACAGGGGGCTAAAAAACTGTTTTTT
TRBV18,-,-,TRBJ2-5,CASSPGTGGEETQYF,TGTGCCAGCTCACCGGGCACAGGGGGGGAAGAGACCCAGTACTTC
TRBV6-1,-,-,TRBJ2-3,CASSDSQGGTDTQYF,TGTGCCAGCAGTGATTCACAGGGCGGCACAGATACGCAGTATTTT
TRBV5-1,-,-,TRBJ2-3,CASSRSGRTDTQYF,TGCGCCAGCAGCCGGAGCGGGCGCACAGATACGCAGTATTTT
TRBV2,TRBD1,once,TRBJ1-2,CASSGTARLLDGYTF,TGTGCCAGCAGCGGGACAGCAAGGTTGTTGGATGGCTACACCTTC
TRBV5-4,-,once,TRBJ1-4,CASSAAGPTNEKLFF,TGTGCCAGCAGCGCGGCGGGCCCAACTAATGAAAAACTGTTTTTT
TRBV4-2,-,-,TRBJ2-1,CASSQGDLGGSIVEQFF,TGTGCCAGCAGCCAAGGTGATTTAGGCGGGTCCATCGTTGAGCAGTTCTTC
TRBV5-5,TRBD1,-,TRBJ1-2,CASSPGQARVYGYTF,TGTGCCAGCAGCCCGGGACAGGCCCGAGTCTATGGCTACACCTTC
TRBV30,TRBD1,once,TRBJ2-2,CAWRTQGTGELFF,TGTGCCTGGAGGACACAGGGGACCGGGGAGCTGTTTTTT